This T cell receptor beta chain was recovered during a study of T cell repertoires in cytomegalovirus infection. Study results and limitations: What dominated the ex vivo response were HLA-C-restricted CMV-specific TCR beta clonotypes. Identification of carriers of CMV plus the relevant HLA was achieved through cumulative public TCR beta family frequency.

Germline V gene lookup returns CDR1 ENHRY and CDR2 SYGVKD. V gave up 3 bases and J gave up 0 bases, with 15 bases separating them. This CDR3 has 17 residues. TCRdb re-called the reads through MiXCR, storing one row per CDR3 protein. The sample has about 920,000 distinct CDR3 sequences, roughly 30% seen once. For this clonotype: Antigen: not known.

The specimen comprised cultured CD8+ T cells from PBMCs, sampled from culture after CMV antigen stimulation. This sequence joins TRBV10-3 and TRBJ1-5; unclear D gene. The sequence came from a human donor in good health (CMV status not recorded). Some clones in this sample may be carry-over from other donors' samples. The CDR3 is CAISDAGAGYSNQPQHF. For the CDR3, the DNA is TGTGCCATCAGTGACGCGGGCGCGGGGTATAGCAATCAGCCCCAGCATTTT.